This T cell receptor beta chain was obtained from a study of blood T cell repertoires in COVID-19. Study overall: From the United States, Italy and Spain came samples of acute and convalescent COVID-19. PBMCs, B-cell-depleted T cells, or T cells were the source of the cDNA or gDNA that made up the material.

Germline loops: CDR1 WSHSY, CDR2 SAAADI. The CDR3 contains 14 residues. V lost 5 bases to trimming and J lost 6 bases; unmatched junction nucleotides: 1. Using immunoSEQ multiplex PCR, the repertoire was profiled, and TCRdb retains in-frame clones only, with some absent. This sample yields some 300,000 clones, of which 70% to 90% are seen a single time; 5.5% to 8% belongs to the top ten. The source of this sequence is a woman aged 50 to 60 with COVID-19, enrolled during active disease. Sequenced: peripheral blood. V and J are TRBV10-2 and TRBJ2-1, with 13 bases fitting TRBD2. The chain's CDR3 is CASSTSGRGNEQFF. The CDR3 coding sequence is TGCGCCAGCAGTACTAGCGGGAGGGGCAATGAGCAGTTCTTC.